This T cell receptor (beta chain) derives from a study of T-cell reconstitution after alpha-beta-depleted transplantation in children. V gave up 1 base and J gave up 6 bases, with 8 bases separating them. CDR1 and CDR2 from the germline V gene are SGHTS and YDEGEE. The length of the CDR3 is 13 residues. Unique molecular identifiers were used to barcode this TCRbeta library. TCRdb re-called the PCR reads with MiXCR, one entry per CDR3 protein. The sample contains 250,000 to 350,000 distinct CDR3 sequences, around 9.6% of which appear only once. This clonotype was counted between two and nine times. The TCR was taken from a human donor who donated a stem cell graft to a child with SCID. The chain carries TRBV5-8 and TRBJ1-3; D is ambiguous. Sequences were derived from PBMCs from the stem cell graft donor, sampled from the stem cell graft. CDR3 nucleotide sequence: TGTGCCAGCAGCTTGATTGGGGTAAACACCATATATTTT. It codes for CASSLIGVNTIYF.